This TCR beta chain was recorded in a study of cytomegalovirus exposure and HLA in healthy donors. The CDR3 has 12 amino acids. The V gene's germline CDR1 is SEHNR and CDR2 FQNEAQ (reference sequence). Overall study findings and caveats: Excluded: some indistinguishable V segments such as TRBV6-2 and TRBV6-3.

Details on this clone: Its target is not known. A read error may produce the germline difference seen at one junction end.

The primer mix had 60 Vbeta and 13 Jbeta primers. Data came from immunoSEQ multiplex PCR; TCRdb stores just in-frame clones and leaves some out. The sample has 100,000 or so clones; roughly three quarters are singletons. The receptor was isolated from a woman in her forties in good health and CMV-seropositive. The gene calls are TRBV7-9 and TRBJ1-5; D unclear. The sequenced material came from PBMCs. The CDR3 nucleotides read TGTTCCAGCAGCACATCGCCTCAGCCCCAGCATTTT. This codes for CSSSTSPQPQHF.